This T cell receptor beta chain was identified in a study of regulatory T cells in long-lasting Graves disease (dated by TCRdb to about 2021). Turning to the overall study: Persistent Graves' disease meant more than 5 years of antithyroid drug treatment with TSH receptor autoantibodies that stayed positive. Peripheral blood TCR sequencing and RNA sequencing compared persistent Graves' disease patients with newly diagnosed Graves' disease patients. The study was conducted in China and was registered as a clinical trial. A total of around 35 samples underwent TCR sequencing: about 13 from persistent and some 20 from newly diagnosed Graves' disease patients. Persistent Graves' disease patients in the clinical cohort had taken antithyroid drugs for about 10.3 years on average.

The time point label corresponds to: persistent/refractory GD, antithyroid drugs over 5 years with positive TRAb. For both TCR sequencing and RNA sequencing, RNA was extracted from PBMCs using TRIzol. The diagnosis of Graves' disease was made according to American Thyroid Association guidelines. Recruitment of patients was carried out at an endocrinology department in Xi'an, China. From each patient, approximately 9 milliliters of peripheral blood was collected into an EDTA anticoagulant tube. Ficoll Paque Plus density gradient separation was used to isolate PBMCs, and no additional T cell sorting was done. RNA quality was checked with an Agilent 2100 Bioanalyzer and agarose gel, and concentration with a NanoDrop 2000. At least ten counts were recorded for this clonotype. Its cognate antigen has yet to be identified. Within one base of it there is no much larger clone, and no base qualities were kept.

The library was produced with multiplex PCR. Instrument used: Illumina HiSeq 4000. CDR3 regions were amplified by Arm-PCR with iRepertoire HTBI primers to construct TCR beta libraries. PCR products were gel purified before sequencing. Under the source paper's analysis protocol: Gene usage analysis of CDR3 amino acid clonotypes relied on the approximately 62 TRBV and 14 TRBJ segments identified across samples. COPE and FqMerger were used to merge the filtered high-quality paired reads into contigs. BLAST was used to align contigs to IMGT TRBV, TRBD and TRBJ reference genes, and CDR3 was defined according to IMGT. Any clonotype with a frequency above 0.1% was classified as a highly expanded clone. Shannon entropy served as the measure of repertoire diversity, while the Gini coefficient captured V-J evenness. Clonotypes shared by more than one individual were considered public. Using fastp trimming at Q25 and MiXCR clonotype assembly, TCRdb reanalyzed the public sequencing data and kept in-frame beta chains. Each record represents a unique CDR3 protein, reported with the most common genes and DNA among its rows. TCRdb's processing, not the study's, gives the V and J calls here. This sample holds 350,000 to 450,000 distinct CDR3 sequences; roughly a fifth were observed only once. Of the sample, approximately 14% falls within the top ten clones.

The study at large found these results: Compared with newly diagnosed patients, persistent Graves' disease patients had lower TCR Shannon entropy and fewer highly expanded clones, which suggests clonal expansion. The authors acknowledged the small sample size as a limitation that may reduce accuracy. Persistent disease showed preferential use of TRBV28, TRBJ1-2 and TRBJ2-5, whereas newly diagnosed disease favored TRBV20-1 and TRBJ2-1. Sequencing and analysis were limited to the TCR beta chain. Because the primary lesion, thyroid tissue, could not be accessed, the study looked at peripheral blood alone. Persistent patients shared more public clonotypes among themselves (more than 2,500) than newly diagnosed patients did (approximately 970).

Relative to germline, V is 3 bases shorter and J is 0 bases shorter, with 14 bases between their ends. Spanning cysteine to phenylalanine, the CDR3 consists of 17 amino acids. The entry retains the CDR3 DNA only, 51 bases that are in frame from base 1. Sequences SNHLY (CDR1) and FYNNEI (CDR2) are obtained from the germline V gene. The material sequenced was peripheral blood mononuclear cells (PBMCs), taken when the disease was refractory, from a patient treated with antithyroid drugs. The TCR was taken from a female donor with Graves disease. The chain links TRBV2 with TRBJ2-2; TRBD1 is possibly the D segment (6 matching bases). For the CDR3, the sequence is CASSERGSGTNTGELFF. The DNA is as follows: TGTGCCAGCAGTGAGAGGGGGAGCGGCACGAACACCGGGGAGCTGTTTTTT.